These 31 T cell receptor beta chains were all obtained from the same sample, sequenced in a study of T cell responses to AZD1222 COVID-19 vaccine. Data came from immunoSEQ multiplex PCR; TCRdb stores just in-frame clones and leaves some out. Of about 78,000 clones in the sample, 65% to 85% were seen once. The sequencing here drew on peripheral blood, taken on day 0 of AZD1222 vaccination. The receptor source for this set is an adult in good health.

This clone was seen more than once but under ten times. J is TRBJ2-7 and V is TRBV4-3; weak D call: TRBD2 (6 bases). V dropped 1 base and J dropped 3 bases, with 19 bases sitting between them. Germline assignment: CDR1 LGHNA and CDR2 YSLEER. The CDR3 consists of 17 residues. CDR3 protein: CASSQASGPGGVYEQYF. The CDR3, as DNA: TGCGCCAGCAGCCAAGCCTCGGGGCCAGGAGGGGTCTACGAGCAGTACTTC.

The rearrangement joins TRBV3-1 (or the pseudogene TRBV3-2) to TRBJ1-6; D gene ambiguous. Germline V gene lookup returns CDR1 LGHDT and CDR2 YNNKEL (reference sequence). The V and J ends lost 8 bases and 6 bases respectively, with 8 bases between them. This CDR3 is 12 amino acids long. DNA of the CDR3: TGTGCCAGCGGGGTACGTAATTCACCCCTCCACTTT. Protein: CASGVRNSPLHF.

This clone was recorded once. V usage is TRBV30 and J usage is TRBJ1-1; TRBD1 agrees at 7 bases. V was clipped by 7 bases and J by 4 bases; unmatched bases: 9. In germline, CDR1 is GTSNPN, CDR2 SVGIG (reference sequence). CDR3 length equals 13 residues. Written as DNA, the CDR3 is TGTGCCTACGTGACAGGGTGGGTCACTGAAGCTTTCTTT. Its translation is CAYVTGWVTEAFF.

The chain links TRBV4-3 to TRBJ1-2; 10 bases are shared with TRBD1. Germline values: CDR1 LGHNA, CDR2 YSLEER. This CDR3 has 18 amino acids. J was trimmed by 4 bases and V by 1 base; bases with no gene match: 12. The CDR3 coding sequence is TGCGCCAGCAGCCAAGCGAGAGGATCCTGGGACAGGGGCTATGGCTACACCTTC. Protein product: CASSQARGSWDRGYGYTF.

The rearrangement uses TRBV6-1 and TRBJ1-1; D remains ambiguous. V was cut by 1 base and J by 5 bases, with 8 bases left in between. The CDR3 sequence is 13 residues long. Germline values: CDR1 MNHNS, CDR2 SASEGT. The CDR3 sequence is CASSEGWGTEAFF. The CDR3 bases are TGTGCCAGCAGTGAAGGTTGGGGAACTGAAGCTTTCTTT.

The chain is built from TRBV11-3 and TRBJ2-2; D unclear. Germline values: CDR1 SGHNT, CDR2 YENEEA. Trimming removed 2 bases at V and 7 bases at J, with 8 bases between. The CDR3 length is 13 residues. CDR3: CASSLSLGGELFF. As DNA, the CDR3 is TGTGCCAGCAGCTTAAGTCTAGGCGGGGAGCTGTTTTTT.

V is TRBV5-1 and J is TRBJ2-7; the match to TRBD1 covers 7 bases. The CDR3 covers 15 residues. Looked up from germline, CDR1 is SGHRS and CDR2 is YFSETQ. The V segment lost 4 bases and the J segment 5 bases; nucleotides outside the gene matches: 12. CDR3 coding DNA: TGCGCCAGCAGCCCGGGACAGACACCTTCGGACGAGCAGTACTTC. Residues: CASSPGQTPSDEQYF.

This chain uses TRBV11-2 with TRBJ2-3, with a possible D match to TRBD2 (6 bases). Trimming took 3 bases from V and 1 from J, leaving 8 bases between them. The CDR3 has 14 amino acids. In germline, CDR1 is SGHAT, CDR2 FQNNGV. The DNA for the CDR3 is TGTGCCAGCAGCTTCCAGCGGGGCACAGATACGCAGTATTTT. Translation gives CASSFQRGTDTQYF. Using reference TRBV11-2 and TRBJ2-3 for the parts outside the CDR3, the full variable domain is EAGVAQSPRYKIIEKRQSVAFWCNPISGHATLYWYQQILGQGPKLLIQFQNNGVVDDSQLPKDRFSAERLKGVDSTLKIQPAKLEDSAVYLCASSFQRGTDTQYFGPGTRLTVL.

The gene calls are TRBV7-9 and TRBJ1-2; D not resolved. Trimming shortened V by 5 bases and J by 0 bases, and 10 bases separated the two germline ends. Germline-derived CDR1 and CDR2 are SEHNR and FQNEAQ (reference sequence). This CDR3 comprises 14 residues. The CDR3 nucleotides are TGTGCCAGCAGCCATACGGGAACTAACTATGGCTACACCTTC. Translation: CASSHTGTNYGYTF.

This rearrangement joins TRBV7-6 to TRBJ2-1, with unresolved D. Trimming cost V 2 bases and J 0 bases, with 11 bases left between them. The CDR3 sequence is 16 residues long. Germline V gene lookup returns CDR1 SGHVS and CDR2 FNYEAQ. The CDR3 bases are TGTGCCAGCAGCTTACTCGTCCCGAGCTCCTACAATGAGCAGTTCTTC. Residues: CASSLLVPSSYNEQFF.

The chain links TRBV7-8 to TRBJ1-5; D gene unclear. The CDR3 has 16 amino acids. Trimming took off 5 bases at V and 1 base at J, with 15 bases between the two ends. Germline assignment: CDR1 SGHVS and CDR2 FQNEAQ. The DNA for the CDR3 is TGTGCCAGCAGCCTAGGTCCTTCGGGAAGCAATCAGCCCCAGCATTTT. As protein: CASSLGPSGSNQPQHF.

The chain joins TRBV6-5 to TRBJ1-2, with D maybe TRBD1 (5 bases). The germline CDR1 and CDR2 sequences are MNHEY and SVGAGI. CDR3 size: 13 residues. V lost 4 bases and J lost 5, with 11 bases in between. The CDR3 loop reads CASSSAGGYGYTF. DNA of the CDR3: TGTGCCAGCAGTTCCGCGGGGGGTTATGGCTACACCTTC.

The chain carries TRBV3-1 (or the pseudogene TRBV3-2) and TRBJ2-1; D is undetermined. Germline CDR1 is LGHDT and CDR2 is YNNKEL (reference sequence). The CDR3 has 16 amino acids. Trimming took 0 bases from V and 0 from J, leaving 9 bases between them. Here the CDR3 reads CASSQDHGRSYNEQFF. Written as DNA, the CDR3 is TGTGCCAGCAGCCAAGACCACGGCCGCTCCTACAATGAGCAGTTCTTC.

The rearrangement links TRBV7-6 to TRBJ2-1; possible D gene TRBD1, 6 bases. V lost 3 bases and J 5 bases, leaving 8 bases between the germline ends. There are 13 residues in the CDR3. Per germline, CDR1 SGHVS and CDR2 FNYEAQ. The CDR3 bases are TGTGCCAGCAGCTTGGACAGAAACAATGAGCAGTTCTTC. Protein: CASSLDRNNEQFF.

This chain connects TRBV5-1 to TRBJ1-2; 7 nucleotides agree with TRBD1. The J segment lost 4 bases and the V segment lost 0 bases, leaving 6 bases of the junction unmatched. CDR3 length: 15 amino acids. Germline assignment: CDR1 SGHRS and CDR2 YFSETQ. Here the CDR3 reads CASSLEIGGVYGYTF. The CDR3 coding sequence is TGCGCCAGCAGCTTGGAGATAGGGGGCGTCTATGGCTACACCTTC.

This chain connects TRBV10-3 to TRBJ1-2; D unclear. Trimming left V 11 bases short and J 0 bases short, with 10 bases between. The CDR3 sequence is 12 residues long. Germline V CDR1 and CDR2: ENHRY, SYGVKD. The CDR3 nucleotides are TGTGCCGTCAACACAGCTAACTATGGCTACACCTTC. This gives the protein CAVNTANYGYTF.

The rearrangement links TRBV10-2 to TRBJ2-3; the match to TRBD2 covers 11 bases. Trimming at V came to 2 bases and at J to 5 bases, leaving 3 bases not matched to a gene. CDR3 length: 15 residues. In germline, CDR1 is WSHSY, CDR2 SAAADI. This CDR3 is CASSEPSGRIDTQYF. The CDR3 nucleotides are TGCGCCAGCAGTGAGCCTAGCGGGAGGATAGATACGCAGTATTTT.

The CDR3 DNA reads as TGTGCCAGCAGTTCAACCGACAGGGGCTATGGCTACACCTTC. Translating gives CASSSTDRGYGYTF. This chain connects TRBV2 to TRBJ1-2, with TRBD1 identical over 8 bases. The germline gives CDR1 SNHLY, CDR2 FYNNEI. J lost 4 bases, V lost 5 bases, and 6 bases had no gene match. The CDR3 runs to 14 residues.

V and J are TRBV12-5 and TRBJ2-5; possible D gene TRBD1, 5 bases. Germline V gene lookup returns CDR1 LGHNT and CDR2 FRNRAP. Trimming took off 5 bases at V and 1 base at J, with 8 bases between the two ends. The CDR3 sequence is 13 residues long. This chain's CDR3 is CASGQGSQETQYF. The CDR3 DNA follows: TGTGCTAGTGGTCAGGGAAGCCAAGAGACCCAGTACTTC.

The genes are TRBV7-9 and TRBJ1-2, with D perhaps TRBD1 (6 bases). The germline V gene has CDR1 SEHNR and CDR2 FQNEAQ (reference sequence). CDR3 length equals 14 residues. V gave up 1 base and J gave up 5 bases, with 11 bases separating them. CDR3 sequence: CASSLGSDSYGYTF. In nucleotides, the CDR3 is TGTGCCAGCAGCTTAGGCTCGGACAGTTATGGCTACACCTTC.

The V call is TRBV11-2, the J call TRBJ2-7; 15 bases are shared with TRBD2. The CDR3 runs 16 residues. V was pared by 4 bases and J by 7 bases, with 8 bases of the junction left unmatched. CDR1 and CDR2 from the germline V gene are SGHAT and FQNNGV. The CDR3 DNA is TGTGCCAGCAGCTCCTTCGGGACTAGCGGGGGGAAGGAGCAGTACTTC. Translation gives CASSSFGTSGGKEQYF.

This chain connects TRBV23-1 to TRBJ2-1, with D perhaps assigned TRBD1 or TRBD2 (5 bases each). TRBV23-1 is flagged as an ORF with uncertain function. V was clipped by 6 bases and J by 5 bases, with 11 bases between them. This CDR3 has 13 residues. In nucleotides, the CDR3 is TGCGCCAGCAGGCCCGGGACGAACAATGAGCAGTTCTTC. This sequence encodes CASRPGTNNEQFF.

V usage is TRBV5-6 and J usage is TRBJ1-2; TRBD1 might be the D (5 bases). The CDR3 covers 15 residues. Trimming pared 5 bases from V and 3 bases from J, leaving 17 bases between. Germline CDR1 and CDR2: SGHDT and YYEEEE. Here the CDR3 reads CASRSGTPPYYGYTF. CDR3 in DNA: TGTGCCAGCAGATCAGGGACTCCCCCCTACTATGGCTACACCTTC.

In DNA form, the CDR3 reads TGTGCCAGCGGGATGCCGAATCAGCCCCAGCATTTT. Translation: CASGMPNQPQHF. V and J are TRBV5-5 and TRBJ1-5; no clear D gene. CDR3 length: 12 residues. Per germline, CDR1 SGHKS and CDR2 YYEKEE (reference sequence). V shed 7 bases and J shed 4 bases, with 9 bases lying between them.

The chain is built from TRBV13 and TRBJ2-3; 9 bases align to TRBD1. Per the germline V gene, CDR1 is PRHDT and CDR2 is FYEKMQ (reference sequence). With 2 bases clipped from V and 3 bases from J, the junction kept 6 bases outside the gene matches. The CDR3 has 16 residues. The CDR3 DNA sequence: TGTGCCAGCAGCTTATCCGGGGACAGGGTGACAGATACGCAGTATTTT. Translated, it gives CASSLSGDRVTDTQYF.

The chain recombines TRBV6-2 or TRBV6-3 with TRBJ2-1; the D gene is possibly TRBD1 (5 bases). This CDR3 spans 16 amino acids. Germline V gene lookup returns CDR1 MNHEY and CDR2 SVGEGT. The V end lost 0 bases, the J end lost 3 bases, and 12 bases lay between the germline ends. The CDR3 nucleotides are TGTGCCAGCAGTTACTCGACAGAGAATAGCTACAATGAGCAGTTCTTC. Protein product: CASSYSTENSYNEQFF.

This clone was recorded only once. For the CDR3, the DNA is TGTGCCAGCAGCTTAGAGGGGGGCGGCACTGAAGCTTTCTTT. Residues: CASSLEGGGTEAFF. The rearrangement uses TRBV7-9 and TRBJ1-1; D possibly corresponds to TRBD1 (6 bases). Germline lookup yields CDR1 SEHNR and CDR2 FQNEAQ (reference sequence). The CDR3 length is 14 residues. The V gene lost 1 base and the J gene lost 4 bases, with 10 bases spanning the gap.

The chain combines TRBV2 with TRBJ2-5; 9 nucleotides agree with TRBD2. The germline gives CDR1 SNHLY, CDR2 FYNNEI. The CDR3 has 14 amino acids. V lost 0 bases and J lost 7; bases outside the gene matches: 3. The CDR3 region is CASSEARGGATQYF. The CDR3 DNA follows: TGTGCCAGCAGTGAAGCCCGCGGGGGGGCGACCCAGTACTTC.

The chain carries TRBV12-3 or TRBV12-4 and TRBJ1-1, with D possibly being TRBD1 (6 bases). The CDR3 covers 13 residues. Deletions cut 6 bases from V and 1 base from J, with 9 bases between. The CDR3 nucleotides are TGTGCCAGCAGCCCCAGGGGGAACACTGAAGCTTTCTTT. This translates into CASSPRGNTEAFF.

The chain is built from TRBV10-3 and TRBJ2-1; D remains ambiguous. This CDR3 comprises 13 residues. The V end lost 5 bases, the J end lost 6 bases, and 11 bases lay between the germline ends. In germline, CDR1 is ENHRY, CDR2 SYGVKD. CDR3 nucleotides: TGTGCCATCAGTAATCCGACGTCCAATGAGCAGTTCTTC. This translates into CAISNPTSNEQFF.

This clone was observed once. The genes are TRBV9 and TRBJ2-1, with D perhaps TRBD1 (6 bases). The CDR3 has 13 amino acids. Germline V gene data show CDR1 as SGDLS and CDR2 as YYNGEE. Trimming took off 2 bases at V and 8 bases at J, with 11 bases between the two ends. This CDR3 reads CASSVQQGDEQFF. The CDR3 nucleotides read TGTGCCAGCAGCGTTCAACAGGGAGATGAGCAGTTCTTC.